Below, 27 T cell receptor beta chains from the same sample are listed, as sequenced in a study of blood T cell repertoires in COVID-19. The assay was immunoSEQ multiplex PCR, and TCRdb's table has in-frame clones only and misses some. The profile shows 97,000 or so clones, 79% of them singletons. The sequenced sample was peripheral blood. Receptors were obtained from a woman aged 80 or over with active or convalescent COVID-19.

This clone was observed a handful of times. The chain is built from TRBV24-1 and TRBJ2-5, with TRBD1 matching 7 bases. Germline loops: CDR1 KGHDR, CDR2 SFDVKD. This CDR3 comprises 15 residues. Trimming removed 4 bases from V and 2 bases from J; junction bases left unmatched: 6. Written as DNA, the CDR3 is TGTGCCACCAGTGAACGGACAGGCTTTCAAGAGACCCAGTACTTC. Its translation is CATSERTGFQETQYF.

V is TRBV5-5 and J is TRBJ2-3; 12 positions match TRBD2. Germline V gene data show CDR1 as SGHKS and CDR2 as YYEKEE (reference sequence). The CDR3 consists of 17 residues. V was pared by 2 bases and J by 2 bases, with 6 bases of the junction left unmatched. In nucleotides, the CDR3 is TGTGCCAGCAGCTTATTTCCTAGCGGGAGGGTCACAGATACGCAGTATTTT. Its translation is CASSLFPSGRVTDTQYF.

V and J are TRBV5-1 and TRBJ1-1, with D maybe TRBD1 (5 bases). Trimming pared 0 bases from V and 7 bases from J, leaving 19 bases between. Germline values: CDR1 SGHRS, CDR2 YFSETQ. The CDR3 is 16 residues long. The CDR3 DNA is TGCGCCAGCAGCTTGGGGGGTGGGGCAGTCGGTCGTGAAGCTTTCTTT. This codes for CASSLGGGAVGREAFF.

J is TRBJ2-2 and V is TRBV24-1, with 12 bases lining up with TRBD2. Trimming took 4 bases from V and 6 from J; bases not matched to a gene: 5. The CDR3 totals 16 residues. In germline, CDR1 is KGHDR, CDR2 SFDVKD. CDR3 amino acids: CATSDTRTSGAGELFF. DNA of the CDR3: TGTGCCACCAGTGACACCAGGACTAGCGGGGCCGGGGAGCTGTTTTTT.

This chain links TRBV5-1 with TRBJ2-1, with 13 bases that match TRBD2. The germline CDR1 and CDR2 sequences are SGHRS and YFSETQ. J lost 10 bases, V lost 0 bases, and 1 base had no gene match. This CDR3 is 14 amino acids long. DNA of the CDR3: TGCGCCAGCAGCTTGGGACTAGCGGGAGGAGAGCAGTTCTTC. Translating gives CASSLGLAGGEQFF.

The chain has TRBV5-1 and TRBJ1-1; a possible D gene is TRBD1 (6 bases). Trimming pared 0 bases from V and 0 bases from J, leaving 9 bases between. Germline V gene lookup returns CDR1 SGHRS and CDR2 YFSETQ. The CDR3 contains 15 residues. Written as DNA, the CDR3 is TGCGCCAGCAGCTTGGTTCAGGGGCTGAACACTGAAGCTTTCTTT. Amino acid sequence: CASSLVQGLNTEAFF.

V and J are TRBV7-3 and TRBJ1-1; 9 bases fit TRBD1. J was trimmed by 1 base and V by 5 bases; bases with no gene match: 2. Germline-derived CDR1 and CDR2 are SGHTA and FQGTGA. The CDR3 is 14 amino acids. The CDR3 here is CASSEGQGNTEAFF. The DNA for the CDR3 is TGTGCCAGCAGCGAGGGACAGGGGAACACTGAAGCTTTCTTT.

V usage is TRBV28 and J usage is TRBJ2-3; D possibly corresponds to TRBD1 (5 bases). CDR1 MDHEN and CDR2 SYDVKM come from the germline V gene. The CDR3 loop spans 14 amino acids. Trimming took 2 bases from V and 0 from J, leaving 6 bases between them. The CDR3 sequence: CASSLGASTDTQYF. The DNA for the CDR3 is TGTGCCAGCAGTTTAGGGGCCAGCACAGATACGCAGTATTTT.

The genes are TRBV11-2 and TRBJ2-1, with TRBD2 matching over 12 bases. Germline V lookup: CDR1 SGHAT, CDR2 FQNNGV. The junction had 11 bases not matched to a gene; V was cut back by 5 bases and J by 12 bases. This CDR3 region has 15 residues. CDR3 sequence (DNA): TGTGCCAGCAGCCCGCTAGCGGGAGGGCCATTTCGGCAGTTCTTC. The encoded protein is CASSPLAGGPFRQFF.

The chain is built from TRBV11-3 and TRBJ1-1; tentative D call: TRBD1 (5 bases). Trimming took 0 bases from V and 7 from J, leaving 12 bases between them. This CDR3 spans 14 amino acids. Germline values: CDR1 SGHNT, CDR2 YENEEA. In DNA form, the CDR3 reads TGTGCCAGCAGCTTAGATGGGACGGGGGGTGAAGCTTTCTTT. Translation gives CASSLDGTGGEAFF.

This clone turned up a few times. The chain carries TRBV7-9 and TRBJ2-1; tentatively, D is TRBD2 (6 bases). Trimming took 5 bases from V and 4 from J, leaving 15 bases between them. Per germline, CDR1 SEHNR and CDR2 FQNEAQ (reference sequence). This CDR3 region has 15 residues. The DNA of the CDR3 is TGTGCCAGCAGCCCCGGGAGCGGAGTATACAATGAGCAGTTCTTC. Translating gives CASSPGSGVYNEQFF.

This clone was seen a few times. This CDR3 reads CASSAWGQAKGYGYTF. In nucleotides, the CDR3 is TGTGCCAGCAGCGCCTGGGGCCAGGCCAAGGGGTATGGCTACACCTTC. The genes are TRBV9 and TRBJ1-2, with D possibly matching TRBD1 (5 bases). The germline V gene has CDR1 SGDLS and CDR2 YYNGEE. The CDR3 contains 16 residues. V shed 3 bases and J shed 5 bases, with 20 bases lying between them. The whole variable domain, filled in from reference TRBV9 and TRBJ1-2, reads DSGVTQTPKHLITATGQRVTLRCSPRSGDLSVYWYQQSLDQGLQFLIQYYNGEERAKGNILERFSAQQFPDLHSELNLSSLELGDSALYFCASSAWGQAKGYGYTFGSGTRLTVV.

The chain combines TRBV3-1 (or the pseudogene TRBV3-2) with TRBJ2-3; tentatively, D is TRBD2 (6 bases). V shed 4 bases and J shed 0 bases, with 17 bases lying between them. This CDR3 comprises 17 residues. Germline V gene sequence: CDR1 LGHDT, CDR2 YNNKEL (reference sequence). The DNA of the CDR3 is TGTGCCAGCAGCCCCCCCTGGGGAGGTACTAGCACAGATACGCAGTATTTT. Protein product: CASSPPWGGTSTDTQYF.

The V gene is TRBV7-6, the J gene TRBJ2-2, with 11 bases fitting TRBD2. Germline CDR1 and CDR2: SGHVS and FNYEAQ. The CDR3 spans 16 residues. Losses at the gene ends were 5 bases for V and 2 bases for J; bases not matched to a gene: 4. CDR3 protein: CASSGGLAVNTGELFF. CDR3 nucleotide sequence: TGTGCCAGCAGCGGGGGACTAGCGGTTAACACCGGGGAGCTGTTTTTT. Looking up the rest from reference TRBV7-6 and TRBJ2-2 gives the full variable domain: GAGVSQSPRYKVTKRGQDVALRCDPISGHVSLYWYRQALGQGPEFLTYFNYEAQQDKSGLPNDRFSAERPEGSISTLTIQRTEQRDSAMYRCASSGGLAVNTGELFFGEGSRLTVL.

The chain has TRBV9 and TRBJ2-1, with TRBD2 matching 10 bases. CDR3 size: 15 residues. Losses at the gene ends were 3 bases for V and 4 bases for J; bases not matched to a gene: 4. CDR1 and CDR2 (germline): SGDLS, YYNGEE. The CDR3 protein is CASSASGRFYNEQFF. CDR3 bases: TGTGCCAGCAGCGCTAGCGGGAGATTTTACAATGAGCAGTTCTTC.

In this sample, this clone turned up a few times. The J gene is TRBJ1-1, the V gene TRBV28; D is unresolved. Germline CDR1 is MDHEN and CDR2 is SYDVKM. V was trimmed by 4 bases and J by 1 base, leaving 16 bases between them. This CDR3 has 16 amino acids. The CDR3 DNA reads TGTGCCAGCAGTTCCCCTCAGGCAGCCCAGAACACTGAAGCTTTCTTT. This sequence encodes CASSSPQAAQNTEAFF.

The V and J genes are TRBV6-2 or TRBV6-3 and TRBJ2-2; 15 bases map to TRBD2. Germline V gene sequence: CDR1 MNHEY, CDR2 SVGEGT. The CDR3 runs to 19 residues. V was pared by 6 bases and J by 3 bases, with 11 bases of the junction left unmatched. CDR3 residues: CASSQRTSGRAGDTGELFF. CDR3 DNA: TGTGCCAGCAGCCAGAGGACTAGCGGGAGGGCCGGGGACACCGGGGAGCTGTTTTTT.

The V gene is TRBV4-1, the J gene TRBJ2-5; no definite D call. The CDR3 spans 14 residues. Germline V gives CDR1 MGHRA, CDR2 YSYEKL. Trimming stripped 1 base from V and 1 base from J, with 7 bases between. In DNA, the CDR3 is TGCGCCAGCAGCCAAGCGCGGTCCCAAGAGACCCAGTACTTC. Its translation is CASSQARSQETQYF.

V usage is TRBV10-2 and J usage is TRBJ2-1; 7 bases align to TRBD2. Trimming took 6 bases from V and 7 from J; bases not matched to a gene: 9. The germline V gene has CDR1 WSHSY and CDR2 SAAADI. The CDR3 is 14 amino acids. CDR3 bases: TGCGCCAGCAGATCAACGGGAGGAGGGAATGAGCAGTTCTTC. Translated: CASRSTGGGNEQFF.

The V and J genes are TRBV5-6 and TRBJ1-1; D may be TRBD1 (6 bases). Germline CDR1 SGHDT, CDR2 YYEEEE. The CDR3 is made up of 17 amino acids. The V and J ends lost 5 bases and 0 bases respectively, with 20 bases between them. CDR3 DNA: TGTGCCAGCAGACTTCCCCCGTACAGGGTCCTGAACACTGAAGCTTTCTTT. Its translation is CASRLPPYRVLNTEAFF.

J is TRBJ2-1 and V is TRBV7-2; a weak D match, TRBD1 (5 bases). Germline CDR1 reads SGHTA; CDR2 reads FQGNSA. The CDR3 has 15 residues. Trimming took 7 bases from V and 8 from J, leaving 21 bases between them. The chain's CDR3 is CASTWLGVGVDEQFF. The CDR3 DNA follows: TGTGCCAGCACCTGGCTAGGGGTAGGCGTCGATGAGCAGTTCTTC.

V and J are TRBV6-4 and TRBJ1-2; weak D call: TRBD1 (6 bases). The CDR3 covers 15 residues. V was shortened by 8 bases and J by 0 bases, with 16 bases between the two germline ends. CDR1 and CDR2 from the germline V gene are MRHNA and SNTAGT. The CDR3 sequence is CASRPVGGTNYGYTF. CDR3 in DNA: TGTGCCAGCCGCCCGGTAGGGGGAACTAACTATGGCTACACCTTC.

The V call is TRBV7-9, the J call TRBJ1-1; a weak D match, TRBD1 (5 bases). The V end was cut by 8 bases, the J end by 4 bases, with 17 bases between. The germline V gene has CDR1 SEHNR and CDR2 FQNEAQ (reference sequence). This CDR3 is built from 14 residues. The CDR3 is CASAGPLAVTEAFF. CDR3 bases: TGTGCCAGCGCGGGACCCCTAGCGGTCACTGAAGCTTTCTTT. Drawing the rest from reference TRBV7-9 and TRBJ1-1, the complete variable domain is DTGVSQNPRHKITKRGQNVTFRCDPISEHNRLYWYRQTLGQGPEFLTYFQNEAQLEKSRLLSDRFSAERPKGSFSTLEIQRTEQGDSAMYLCASAGPLAVTEAFFGQGTRLTVV.

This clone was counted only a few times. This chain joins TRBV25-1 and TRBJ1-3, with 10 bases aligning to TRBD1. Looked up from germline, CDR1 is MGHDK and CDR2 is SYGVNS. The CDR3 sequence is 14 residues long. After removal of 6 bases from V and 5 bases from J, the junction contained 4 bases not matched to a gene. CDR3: CASSRTGGRNTIYF. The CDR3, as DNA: TGTGCCAGCAGCCGGACAGGGGGTAGAAACACCATATATTTT.

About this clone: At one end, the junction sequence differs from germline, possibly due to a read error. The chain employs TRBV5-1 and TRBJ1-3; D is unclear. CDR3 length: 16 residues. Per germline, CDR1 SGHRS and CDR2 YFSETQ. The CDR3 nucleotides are TGTGCCAGCAGCTTGGCGTCCAGAAGCTCTGGAAACACCATATATTTT. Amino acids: CASSLASRSSGNTIYF.

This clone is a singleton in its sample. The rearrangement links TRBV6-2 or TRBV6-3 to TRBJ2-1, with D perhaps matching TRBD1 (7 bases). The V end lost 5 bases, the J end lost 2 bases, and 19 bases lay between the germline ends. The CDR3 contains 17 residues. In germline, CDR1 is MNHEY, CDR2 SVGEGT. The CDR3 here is CASSDWTGGIAYNEQFF. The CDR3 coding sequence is TGTGCCAGCAGTGACTGGACAGGCGGGATTGCCTACAATGAGCAGTTCTTC.

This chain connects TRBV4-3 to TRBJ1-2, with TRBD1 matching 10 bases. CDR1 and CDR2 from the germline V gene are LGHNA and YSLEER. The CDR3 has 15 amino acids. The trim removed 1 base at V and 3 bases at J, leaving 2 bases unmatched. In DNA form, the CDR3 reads TGCGCCAGCAGCCAAGGGACAGGGGGGGACTATGGCTACACCTTC. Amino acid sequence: CASSQGTGGDYGYTF.